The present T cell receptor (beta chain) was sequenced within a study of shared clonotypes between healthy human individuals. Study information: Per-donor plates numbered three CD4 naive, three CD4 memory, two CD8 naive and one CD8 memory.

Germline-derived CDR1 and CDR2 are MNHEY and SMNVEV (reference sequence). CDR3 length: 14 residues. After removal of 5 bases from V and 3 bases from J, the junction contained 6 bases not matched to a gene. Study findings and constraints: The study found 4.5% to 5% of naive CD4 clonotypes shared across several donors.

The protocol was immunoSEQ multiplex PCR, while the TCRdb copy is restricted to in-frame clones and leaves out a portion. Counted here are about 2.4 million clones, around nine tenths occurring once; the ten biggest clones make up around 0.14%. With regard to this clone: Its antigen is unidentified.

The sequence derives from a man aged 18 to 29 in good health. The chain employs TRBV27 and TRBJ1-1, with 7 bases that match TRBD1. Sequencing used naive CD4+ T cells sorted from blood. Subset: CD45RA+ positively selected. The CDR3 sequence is CASSPIDRDTEAFF. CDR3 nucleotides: TGTGCCAGCAGTCCCATCGACAGGGACACTGAAGCTTTCTTT.